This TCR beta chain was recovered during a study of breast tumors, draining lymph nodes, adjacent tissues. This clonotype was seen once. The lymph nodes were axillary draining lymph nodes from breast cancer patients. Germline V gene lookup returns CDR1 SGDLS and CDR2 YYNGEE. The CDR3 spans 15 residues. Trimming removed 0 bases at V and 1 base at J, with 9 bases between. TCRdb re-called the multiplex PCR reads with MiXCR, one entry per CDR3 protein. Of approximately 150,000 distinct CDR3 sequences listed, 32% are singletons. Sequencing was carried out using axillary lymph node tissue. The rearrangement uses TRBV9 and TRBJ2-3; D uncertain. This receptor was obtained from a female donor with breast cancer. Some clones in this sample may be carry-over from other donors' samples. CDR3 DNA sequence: TGTGCCAGCAGCGTAGGTACTGCCGGCACAGATACGCAGTATTTT. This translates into CASSVGTAGTDTQYF.